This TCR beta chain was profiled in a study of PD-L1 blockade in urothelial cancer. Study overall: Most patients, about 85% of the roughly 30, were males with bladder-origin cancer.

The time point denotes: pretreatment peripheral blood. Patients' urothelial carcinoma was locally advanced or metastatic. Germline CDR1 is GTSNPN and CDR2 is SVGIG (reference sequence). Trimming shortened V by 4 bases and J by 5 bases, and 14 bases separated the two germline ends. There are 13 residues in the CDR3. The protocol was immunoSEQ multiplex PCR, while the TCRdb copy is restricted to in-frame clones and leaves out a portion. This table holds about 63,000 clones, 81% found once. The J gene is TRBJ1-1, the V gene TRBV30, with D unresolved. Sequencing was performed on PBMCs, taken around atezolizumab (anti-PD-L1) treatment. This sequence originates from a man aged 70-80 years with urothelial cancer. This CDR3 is CAWTYGLSTEAFF. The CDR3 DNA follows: TGTGCCTGGACTTATGGACTCTCTACTGAAGCTTTCTTT.